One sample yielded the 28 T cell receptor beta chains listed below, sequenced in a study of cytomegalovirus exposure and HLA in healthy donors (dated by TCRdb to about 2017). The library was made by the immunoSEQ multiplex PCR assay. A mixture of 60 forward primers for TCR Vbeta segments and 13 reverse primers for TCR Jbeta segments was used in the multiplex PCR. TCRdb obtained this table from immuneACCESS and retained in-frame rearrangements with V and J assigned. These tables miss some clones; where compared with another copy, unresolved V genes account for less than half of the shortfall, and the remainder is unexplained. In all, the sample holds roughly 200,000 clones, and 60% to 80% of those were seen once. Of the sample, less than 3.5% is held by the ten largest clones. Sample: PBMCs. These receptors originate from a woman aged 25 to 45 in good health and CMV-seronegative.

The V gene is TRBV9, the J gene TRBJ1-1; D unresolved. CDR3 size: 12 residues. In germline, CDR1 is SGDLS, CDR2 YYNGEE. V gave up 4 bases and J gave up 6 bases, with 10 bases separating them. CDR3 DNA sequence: TGTGCCAGCAGCCCCGGGATCTCTGAAGCTTTCTTT. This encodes CASSPGISEAFF.

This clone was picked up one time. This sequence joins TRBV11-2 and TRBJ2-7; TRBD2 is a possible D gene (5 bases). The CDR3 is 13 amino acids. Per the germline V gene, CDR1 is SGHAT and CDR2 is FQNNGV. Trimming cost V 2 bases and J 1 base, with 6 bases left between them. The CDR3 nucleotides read TGTGCCAGCAGCTTACAGCGGTCCTACGAGCAGTACTTC. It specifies CASSLQRSYEQYF.

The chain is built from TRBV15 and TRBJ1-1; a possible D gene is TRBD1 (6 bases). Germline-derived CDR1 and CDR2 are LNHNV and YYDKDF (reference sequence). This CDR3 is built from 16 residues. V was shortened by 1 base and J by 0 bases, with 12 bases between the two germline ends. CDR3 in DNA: TGTGCCACCAGCAGAGGTAAACAGGGATTGAACACTGAAGCTTTCTTT. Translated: CATSRGKQGLNTEAFF.

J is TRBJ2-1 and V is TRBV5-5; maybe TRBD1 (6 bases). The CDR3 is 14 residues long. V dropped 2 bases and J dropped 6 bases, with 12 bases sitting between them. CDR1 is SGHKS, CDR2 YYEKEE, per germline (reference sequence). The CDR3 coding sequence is TGTGCCAGCAGCTTATGGACAGACCTCAATGAGCAGTTCTTC. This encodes CASSLWTDLNEQFF.

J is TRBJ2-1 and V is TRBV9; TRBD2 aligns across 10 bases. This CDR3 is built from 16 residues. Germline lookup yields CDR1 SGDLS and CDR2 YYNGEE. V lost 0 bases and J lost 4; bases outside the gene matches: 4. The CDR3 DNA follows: TGTGCCAGCAGCGTAGTAGGGACTAGCGAATACAATGAGCAGTTCTTC. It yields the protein CASSVVGTSEYNEQFF.

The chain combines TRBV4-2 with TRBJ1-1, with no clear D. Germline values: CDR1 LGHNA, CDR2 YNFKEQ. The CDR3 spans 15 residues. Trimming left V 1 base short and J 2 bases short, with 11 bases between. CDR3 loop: CASSQVQQKNTEAFF. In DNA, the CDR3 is TGTGCCAGCAGCCAAGTTCAACAGAAAAACACTGAAGCTTTCTTT.

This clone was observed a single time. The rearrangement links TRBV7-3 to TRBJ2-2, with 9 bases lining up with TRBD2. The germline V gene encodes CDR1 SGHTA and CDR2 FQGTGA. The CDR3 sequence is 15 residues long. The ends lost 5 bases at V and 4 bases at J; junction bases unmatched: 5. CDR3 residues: CASSDPGLATGELFF. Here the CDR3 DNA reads TGTGCCAGCAGCGACCCGGGACTAGCCACCGGGGAGCTGTTTTTT.

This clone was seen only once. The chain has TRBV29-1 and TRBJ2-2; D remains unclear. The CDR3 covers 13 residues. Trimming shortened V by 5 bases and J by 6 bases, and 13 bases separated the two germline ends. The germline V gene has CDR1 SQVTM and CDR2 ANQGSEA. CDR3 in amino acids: CSVRSNSAGELFF. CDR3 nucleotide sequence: TGCAGCGTTAGATCCAATTCGGCCGGGGAGCTGTTTTTT.

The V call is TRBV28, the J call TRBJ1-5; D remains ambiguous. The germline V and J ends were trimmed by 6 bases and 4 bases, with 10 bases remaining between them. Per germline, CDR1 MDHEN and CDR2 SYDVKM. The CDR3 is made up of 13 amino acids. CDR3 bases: TGTGCCAGCAGCACACCTGTAAATCAGCCCCAGCATTTT. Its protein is CASSTPVNQPQHF.

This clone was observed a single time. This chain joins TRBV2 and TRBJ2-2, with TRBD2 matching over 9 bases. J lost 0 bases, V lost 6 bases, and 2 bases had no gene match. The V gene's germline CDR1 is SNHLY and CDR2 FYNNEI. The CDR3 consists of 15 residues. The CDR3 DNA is TGTGCCAGCAGGCGGGGGGGGACGAACACCGGGGAGCTGTTTTTT. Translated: CASRRGGTNTGELFF.

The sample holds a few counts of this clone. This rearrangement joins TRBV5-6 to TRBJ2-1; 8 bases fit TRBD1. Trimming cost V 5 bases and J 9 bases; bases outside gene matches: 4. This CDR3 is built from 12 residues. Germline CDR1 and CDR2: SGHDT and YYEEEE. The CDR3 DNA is TGTGCCAGCAGTGGGACAGGCGGTGAGCAGTTCTTC. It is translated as CASSGTGGEQFF.

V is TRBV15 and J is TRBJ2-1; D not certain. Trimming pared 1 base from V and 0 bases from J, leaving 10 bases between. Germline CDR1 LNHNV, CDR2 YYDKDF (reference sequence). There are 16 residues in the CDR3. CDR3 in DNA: TGTGCCACCAGCAGAGGCGACATGAGCTCCTACAATGAGCAGTTCTTC. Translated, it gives CATSRGDMSSYNEQFF.

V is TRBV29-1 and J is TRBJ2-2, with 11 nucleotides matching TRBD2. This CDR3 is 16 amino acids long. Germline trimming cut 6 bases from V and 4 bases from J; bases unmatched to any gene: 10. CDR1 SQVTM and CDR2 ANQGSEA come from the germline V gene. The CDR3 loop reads CSVDTGTSGITGELFF. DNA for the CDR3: TGCAGCGTGGATACCGGGACTAGCGGTATCACCGGGGAGCTGTTTTTT.

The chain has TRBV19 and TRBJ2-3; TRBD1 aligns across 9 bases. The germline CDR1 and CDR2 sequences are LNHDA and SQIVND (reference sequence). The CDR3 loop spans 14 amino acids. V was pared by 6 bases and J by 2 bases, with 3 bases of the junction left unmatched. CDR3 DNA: TGTGCCAGTAGCGGGACAGGGAACACAGATACGCAGTATTTT. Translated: CASSGTGNTDTQYF.

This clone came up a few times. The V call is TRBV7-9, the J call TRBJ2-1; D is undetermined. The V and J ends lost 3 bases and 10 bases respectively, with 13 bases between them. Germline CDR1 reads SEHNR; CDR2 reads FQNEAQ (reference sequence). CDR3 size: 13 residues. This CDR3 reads CASSFSGPWEQFF. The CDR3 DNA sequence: TGTGCCAGCAGCTTTAGTGGGCCCTGGGAGCAGTTCTTC.

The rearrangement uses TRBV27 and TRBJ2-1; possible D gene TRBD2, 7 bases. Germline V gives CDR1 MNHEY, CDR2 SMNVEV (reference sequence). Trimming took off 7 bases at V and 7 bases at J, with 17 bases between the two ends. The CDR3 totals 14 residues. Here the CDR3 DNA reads TGTGCCAGCAAAGGGGGAGGGGTTTTTAATGAGCAGTTCTTC. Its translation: CASKGGGVFNEQFF.

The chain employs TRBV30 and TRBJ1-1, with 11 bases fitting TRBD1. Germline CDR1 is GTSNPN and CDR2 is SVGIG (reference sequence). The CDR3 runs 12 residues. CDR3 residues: CALDRGRDVAFF. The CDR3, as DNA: TGTGCTTTGGACAGGGGGCGAGATGTAGCTTTCTTT.

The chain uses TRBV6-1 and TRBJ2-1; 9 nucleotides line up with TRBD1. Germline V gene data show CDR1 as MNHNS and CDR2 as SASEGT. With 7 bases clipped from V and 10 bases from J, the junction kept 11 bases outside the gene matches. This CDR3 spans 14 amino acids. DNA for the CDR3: TGTGCCAGCACAACCGGGACAGGGTTGCAGGAGCAGTTCTTC. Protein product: CASTTGTGLQEQFF.

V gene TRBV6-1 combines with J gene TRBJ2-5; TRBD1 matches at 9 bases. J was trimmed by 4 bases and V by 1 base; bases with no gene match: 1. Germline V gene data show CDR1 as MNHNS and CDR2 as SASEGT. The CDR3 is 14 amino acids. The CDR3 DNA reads TGTGCCAGCAGTGAAGTGGGACAGGGAGAGACCCAGTACTTC. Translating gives CASSEVGQGETQYF.

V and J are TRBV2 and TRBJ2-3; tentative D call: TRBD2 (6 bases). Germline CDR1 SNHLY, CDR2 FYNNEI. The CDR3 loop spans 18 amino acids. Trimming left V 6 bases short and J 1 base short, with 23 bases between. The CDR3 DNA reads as TGTGCCAGCAGAGAGTCACTGCACGTAGCGGAGCGCACAGATACGCAGTATTTT. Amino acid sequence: CASRESLHVAERTDTQYF.

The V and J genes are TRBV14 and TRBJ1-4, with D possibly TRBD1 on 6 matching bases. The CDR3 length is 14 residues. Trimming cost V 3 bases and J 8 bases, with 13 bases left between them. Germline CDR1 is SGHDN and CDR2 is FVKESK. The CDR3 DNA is TGTGCCAGCAGCCAGGGGGCTAAGGGAGAAAAACTGTTTTTT. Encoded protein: CASSQGAKGEKLFF. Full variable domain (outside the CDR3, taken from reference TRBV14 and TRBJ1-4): EAGVTQFPSHSVIEKGQTVTLRCDPISGHDNLYWYRRVMGKEIKFLLHFVKESKQDESGMPNNRFLAERTGGTYSTLKVQPAELEDSGVYFCASSQGAKGEKLFFGSGTQLSVL.

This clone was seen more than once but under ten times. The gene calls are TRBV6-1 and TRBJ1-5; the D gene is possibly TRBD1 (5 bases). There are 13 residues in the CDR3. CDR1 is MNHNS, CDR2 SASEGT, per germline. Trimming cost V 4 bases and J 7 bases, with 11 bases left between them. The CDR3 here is CASSVEGSQPQHF. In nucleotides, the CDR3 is TGTGCCAGCAGTGTGGAGGGGAGCCAGCCCCAGCATTTT.

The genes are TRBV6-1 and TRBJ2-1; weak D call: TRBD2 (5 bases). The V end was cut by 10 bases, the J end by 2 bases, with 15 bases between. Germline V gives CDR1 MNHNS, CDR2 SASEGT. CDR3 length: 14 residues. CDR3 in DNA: TGTGCCACCCACCCGGGGATACCCTACAATGAGCAGTTCTTC. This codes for CATHPGIPYNEQFF.

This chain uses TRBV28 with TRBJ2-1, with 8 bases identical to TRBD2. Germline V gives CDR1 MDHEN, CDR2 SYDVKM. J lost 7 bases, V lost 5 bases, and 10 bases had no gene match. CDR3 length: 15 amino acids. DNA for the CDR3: TGTGCCAGCAGTCCCCAGCGGGAGATGGGGAATGAGCAGTTCTTC. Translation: CASSPQREMGNEQFF.

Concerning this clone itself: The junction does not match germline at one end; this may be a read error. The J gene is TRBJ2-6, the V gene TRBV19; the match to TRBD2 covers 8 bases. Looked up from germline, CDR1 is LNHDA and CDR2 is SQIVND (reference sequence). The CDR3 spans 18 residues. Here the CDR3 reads CASSTGLARASGANVPTF. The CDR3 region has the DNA TGTGCCAGTAGTACCGGACTAGCTCGTGCCTCTGGGGCCAACGTCCCGACTTTC.

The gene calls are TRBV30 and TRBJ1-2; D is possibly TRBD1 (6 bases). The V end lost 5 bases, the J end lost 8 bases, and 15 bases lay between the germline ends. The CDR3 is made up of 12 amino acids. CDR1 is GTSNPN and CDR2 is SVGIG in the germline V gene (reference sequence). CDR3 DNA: TGTGCCTGGGCCCCAGGGGCTGGGGGCTACACCTTC. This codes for CAWAPGAGGYTF.

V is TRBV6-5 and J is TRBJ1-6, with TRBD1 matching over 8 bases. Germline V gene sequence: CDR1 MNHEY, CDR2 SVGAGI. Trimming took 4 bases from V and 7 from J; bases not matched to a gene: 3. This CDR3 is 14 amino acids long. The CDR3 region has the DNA TGTGCCAGCAGTTTAAGGGACAGGAATTCACCCCTCCACTTT. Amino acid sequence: CASSLRDRNSPLHF.

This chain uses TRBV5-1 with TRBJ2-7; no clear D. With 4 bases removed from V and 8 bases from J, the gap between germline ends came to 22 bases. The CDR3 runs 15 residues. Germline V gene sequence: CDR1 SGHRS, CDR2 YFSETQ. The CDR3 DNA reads TGCGCCAGCAGCCTTTATCCCTCGAGGCGTGTGAAGCAGTACTTC. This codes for CASSLYPSRRVKQYF.